Listed below are T cell receptor beta chains from one sample, sequenced in a study of shared clonotypes between healthy human individuals. Profiling relied on immunoSEQ multiplex PCR, and the TCRdb table lists in-frame clones only, not all of them. This table has over 950,000 clones, approximately 77% appearing once. Sequencing was performed on memory CD4+ T cells from PBMCs. These receptor sequences come from a man aged 18 to 30 in good health. Some clones in this sample may be carry-over from other donors' samples. CDR3s leave out the opening cysteine and the closing phenylalanine or tryptophan. The order of the fields is V gene, D gene, J gene, CDR3 protein. D genes are given only for firm matches.

TRBV5-1	TRBD2	TRBJ2-2	ASSLRLADTGELF
TRBV7-9	NA	TRBJ1-1	ASSLWEEGEAF
TRBV29-1	NA	TRBJ1-1	SVLVRENTEAF
TRBV5-1	NA	TRBJ2-3	ASSLSGAGTDTQY
TRBV21-1	NA	TRBJ2-7	ASRPKNRGRWEQY
TRBV5-3	NA	TRBJ2-6	ASSSSSGANVLT
TRBV9	NA	TRBJ1-3	ASSGRASSGNTIY
TRBV5-1	TRBD1	TRBJ2-5	ASSRGQGRFETQY
TRBV29-1	TRBD2	TRBJ2-1	SVTLAGGLDNEQF
TRBV11-2	NA	TRBJ1-2	ASSLVQGRDGYT
TRBV18	NA	TRBJ1-1	ASSQTVNTEAF
TRBV2	NA	TRBJ2-7	ASSDTGQPYEQY
TRBV7-9	NA	TRBJ2-7	ASSLPPGAGSSYEQY
TRBV5-1	NA	TRBJ1-1	ASTGGSLNTEAF
TRBV7-2	TRBD1	TRBJ2-7	ASSLRGGEIYEQY
TRBV19	NA	TRBJ1-2	ARRGEEGYT
TRBV5-1	NA	TRBJ2-5	ASSPQAQETQY
TRBV7-2	NA	TRBJ2-2	ASSPTRDGELF
TRBV5-1	TRBD2	TRBJ2-3	ASSGLGSFGGTDTQY
TRBV7-9	NA	TRBJ2-3	ASSLVGSADTQY
TRBV30	TRBD1	TRBJ2-7	AWSTRGTASYEQY
TRBV20-1	NA	TRBJ2-5	SASLAETQY
TRBV2	NA	TRBJ2-3	ASREYQDTQY
TRBV28	NA	TRBJ1-5	ASSAGLKPQH
TRBV5-1	NA	TRBJ2-5	ASSIPGAQQETQY
TRBV27	TRBD2	TRBJ2-1	ASKRGRLTPGGNNEQF
TRBV14	NA	TRBJ2-3	ASSPLQKDTQY
TRBV5-1	NA	TRBJ2-3	ASSDRASTDTQY
TRBV6-1	TRBD2	TRBJ2-5	ASSERGLARGTQY
TRBV4-2	TRBD2	TRBJ2-7	ASSPGLAGLYEQY
TRBV7-2	TRBD2	TRBJ2-7	ASSPVGSGTYEQY
TRBV5-1	NA	TRBJ2-5	ASSSDEGSQETQY
TRBV6-6	NA	TRBJ1-2	ASSYSAGNYGYT
TRBV6-1	TRBD1	TRBJ2-7	ASSTRDSSYEQY
TRBV19	TRBD1	TRBJ2-2	ASTPTGGAPGELF
TRBV5-4	NA	NA	ASSLTAFNYEQY
TRBV11-3	TRBD2	TRBJ2-1	ASSLDRGGSSYNEQF
TRBV6-5	NA	TRBJ2-2	ASSYSRRNTGELF
TRBV18	NA	TRBJ1-5	ASSPEALNQPQH
TRBV11-3	NA	TRBJ2-1	ASSLGPGPNEQF
TRBV10-3	NA	TRBJ1-1	AISADSEAF
TRBV5-1	TRBD1	TRBJ2-6	ASFPTGTGGSGANVLT
TRBV14	NA	TRBJ1-1	ASSPSGAARLYLNTEAF
TRBV30	NA	TRBJ1-1	AWSLMNTEAF
TRBV11-2	NA	TRBJ2-1	ASSLVRDEQF